This paragraph covers one TCR beta chain sequence. From its re-call of the 5' RACE reads, TCRdb lists each CDR3 protein once, without DNA. Here the sample table reports about 420,000 distinct CDR3 sequences. This specimen belongs to a study of monozygotic twins with inflammatory bowel disease. The CDR3 has 15 amino acids. Looked up from germline, CDR1 is MNHEY and CDR2 is SVGAGI. The source is a human donor with ulcerative colitis or Crohn's disease, or a healthy co-twin of an affected twin (not recorded which). Sequenced material: blood. V and J are TRBV6-5 and TRBJ1-5. The CDR3 spells CASSYTGYGNQPQHF.